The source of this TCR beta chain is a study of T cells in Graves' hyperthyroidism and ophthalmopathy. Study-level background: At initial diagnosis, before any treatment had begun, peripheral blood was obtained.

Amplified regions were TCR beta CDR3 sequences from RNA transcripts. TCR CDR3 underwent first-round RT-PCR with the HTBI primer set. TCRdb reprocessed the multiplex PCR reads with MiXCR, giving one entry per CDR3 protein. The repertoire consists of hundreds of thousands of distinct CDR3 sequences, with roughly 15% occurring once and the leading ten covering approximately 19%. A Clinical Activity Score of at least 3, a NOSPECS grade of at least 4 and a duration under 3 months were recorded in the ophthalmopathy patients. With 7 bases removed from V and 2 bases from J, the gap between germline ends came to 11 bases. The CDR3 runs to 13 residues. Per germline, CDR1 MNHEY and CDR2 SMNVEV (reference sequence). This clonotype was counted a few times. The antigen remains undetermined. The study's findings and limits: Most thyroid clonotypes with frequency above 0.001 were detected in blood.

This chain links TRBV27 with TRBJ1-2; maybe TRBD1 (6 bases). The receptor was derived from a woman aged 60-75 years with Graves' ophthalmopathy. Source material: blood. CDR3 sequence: CASTDRPNYGYTF. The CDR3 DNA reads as TGTGCCAGCACGGACAGACCGAACTATGGCTACACCTTC.